The sequence of this T cell receptor (beta chain) was determined in a study of blood T cell repertoires in COVID-19. The germline gives CDR1 MNHEY, CDR2 SMNVEV (reference sequence). The CDR3 sequence is 12 residues long. Between the trimmed V and J ends, which lost 5 bases and 1 base, there was a span of 2 bases. Under the authors' procedure: Cell counts per sample came from amplifying reference gene primers. Here immunoSEQ multiplex PCR was the method, and the copy in TCRdb shows in-frame clones only, minus some. V and J calls and clone size are as listed in that table; D and trimming were resolved from the DNA. The top ten clones hold roughly a quarter of a sample with 80,000 to 100,000 clones, 70% to 80% of them seen once.

Sequenced: peripheral blood. The receptor's source is a man between 65 and 85 years old with acute or convalescent COVID-19. V is TRBV27 and J is TRBJ2-2, with D unresolved. The DNA for the CDR3 is TGTGCCAGCAGTCGGAACACCGGGGAGCTGTTTTTT. This codes for CASSRNTGELFF.